One and the same sample provided the 2 T cell receptor beta chains below, sequenced in a study of blood T cell repertoires in COVID-19. Clones were sequenced by immunoSEQ multiplex PCR, and TCRdb holds only the in-frame ones, with some missing. The sample shows 55,000 to 75,000 clones, about four fifths of them seen only once. The material sequenced was peripheral blood. The receptors come from a human donor in a cohort sampled during active COVID-19.

A word on this clone: This may come from a read error, since a much larger clone is one base off. The chain employs TRBV5-4 and TRBJ1-1; possible D gene TRBD1, 5 bases. The CDR3 runs to 13 residues. V shed 1 base and J shed 1 base, with 5 bases lying between them. The germline gives CDR1 SGHNT, CDR2 YYREEE (reference sequence). The CDR3 DNA is TGTGCCAGCAGCTTGCAGGGGAACACTGAAGCTTTCTTT. Translation: CASSLQGNTEAFF.

V usage is TRBV19 and J usage is TRBJ2-5; D may be TRBD1 (5 bases). Germline V gene lookup returns CDR1 LNHDA and CDR2 SQIVND (reference sequence). The length of the CDR3 is 15 residues. V lost 0 bases and J lost 2, with 10 bases in between. DNA of the CDR3: TGTGCCAGTAGTATAGATCTCGACAGACAAGAGACCCAGTACTTC. Its protein is CASSIDLDRQETQYF.